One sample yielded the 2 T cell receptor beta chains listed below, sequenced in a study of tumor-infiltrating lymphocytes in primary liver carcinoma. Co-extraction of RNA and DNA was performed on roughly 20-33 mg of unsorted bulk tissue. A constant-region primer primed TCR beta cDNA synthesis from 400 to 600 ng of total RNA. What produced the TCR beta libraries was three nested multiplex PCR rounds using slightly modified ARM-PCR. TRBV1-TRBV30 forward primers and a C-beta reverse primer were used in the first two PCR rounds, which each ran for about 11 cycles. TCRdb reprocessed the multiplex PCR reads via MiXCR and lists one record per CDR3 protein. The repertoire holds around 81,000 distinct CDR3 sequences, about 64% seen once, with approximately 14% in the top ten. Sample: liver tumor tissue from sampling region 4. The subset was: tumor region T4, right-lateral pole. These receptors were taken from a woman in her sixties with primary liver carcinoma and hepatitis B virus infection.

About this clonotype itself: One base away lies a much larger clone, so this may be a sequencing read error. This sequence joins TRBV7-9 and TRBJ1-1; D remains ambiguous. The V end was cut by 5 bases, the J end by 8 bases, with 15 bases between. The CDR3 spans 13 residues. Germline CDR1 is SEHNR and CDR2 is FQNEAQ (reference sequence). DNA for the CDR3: TGTGCCAGCAGCAACATCGGACTGTCCGAAGCTTTCTTT. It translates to CASSNIGLSEAFF.

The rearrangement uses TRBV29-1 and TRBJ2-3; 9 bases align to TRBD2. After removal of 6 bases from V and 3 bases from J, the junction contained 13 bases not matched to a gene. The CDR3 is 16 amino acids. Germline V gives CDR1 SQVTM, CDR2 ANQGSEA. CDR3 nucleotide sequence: TGCAGCGTCGGTAGCGGGAGTTTGGTAGGGACAGATACGCAGTATTTT. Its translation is CSVGSGSLVGTDTQYF.